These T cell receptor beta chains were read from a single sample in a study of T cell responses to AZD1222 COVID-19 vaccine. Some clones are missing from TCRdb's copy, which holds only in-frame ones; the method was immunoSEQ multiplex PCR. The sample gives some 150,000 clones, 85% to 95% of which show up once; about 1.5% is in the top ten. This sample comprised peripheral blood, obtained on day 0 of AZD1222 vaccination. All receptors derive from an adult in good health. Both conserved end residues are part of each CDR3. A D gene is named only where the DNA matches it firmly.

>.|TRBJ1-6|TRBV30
CAWSFPDRGNSPLHF
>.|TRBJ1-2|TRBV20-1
CSASLWRQGERGYTF
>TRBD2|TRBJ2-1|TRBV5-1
CASSLGPGTSGNREQFF
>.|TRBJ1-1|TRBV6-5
CASQSWKGNTEAFF
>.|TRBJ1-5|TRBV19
CASSRKVDSNQPQHF
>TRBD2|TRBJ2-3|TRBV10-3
CAISEGGGETDTQYF
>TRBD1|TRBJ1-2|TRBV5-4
CASSPYAGTANYGYTF
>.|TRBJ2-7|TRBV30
CAWSVLGPLLAYEQYF
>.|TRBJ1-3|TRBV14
CASSLPGLYSGNTIYF
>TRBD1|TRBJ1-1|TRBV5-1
CASSIGDRKNTEAFF
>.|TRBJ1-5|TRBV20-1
CSAPLGQPQHF
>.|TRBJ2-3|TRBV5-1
CASSLVRAQKDTQYF
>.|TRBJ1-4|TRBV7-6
CASSLLPSGRADTTNEKLFF
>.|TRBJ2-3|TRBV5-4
CASSLGINTAPKPDTQYF
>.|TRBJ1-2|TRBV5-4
CASSPAFGGRYGYTF
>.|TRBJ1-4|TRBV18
CASSLQDSPNEKLFF
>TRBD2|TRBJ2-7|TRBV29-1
CSLGPGLQLAGGAYEQYF
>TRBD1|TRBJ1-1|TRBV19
CASKAKTGGTEAFF
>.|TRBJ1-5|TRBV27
CASSLRWTSSDQPQHF
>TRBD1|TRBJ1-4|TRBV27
CASSDRGQGNEKLFF
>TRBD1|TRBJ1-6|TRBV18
CASSPATQGAPLHF
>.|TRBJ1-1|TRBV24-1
CATSDRGRAAFF
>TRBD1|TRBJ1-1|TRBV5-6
CASSSRGHTNTEAFF
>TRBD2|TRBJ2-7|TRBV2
CASRSLAGGSYEQYF
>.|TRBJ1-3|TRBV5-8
CASSRGGVTIYF
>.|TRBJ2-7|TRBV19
CASSVGGNLYEQYF
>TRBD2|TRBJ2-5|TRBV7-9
CASSRSGAYQETQYF
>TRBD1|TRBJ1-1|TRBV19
CATLPTGAGAWNTEAFF
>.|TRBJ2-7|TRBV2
CASSSIYEQYF
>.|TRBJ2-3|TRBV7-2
CASSLATKGTQYF
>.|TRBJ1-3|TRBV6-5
CASAHLVGFGNTIYF
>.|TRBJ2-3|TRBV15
CATSRDRSGSTDTQYF
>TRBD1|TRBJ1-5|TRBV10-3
CAISTGVVQPQHF
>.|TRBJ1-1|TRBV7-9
CASSGWDNTNTEAFF
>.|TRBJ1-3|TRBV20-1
CSAAPGNTIYF
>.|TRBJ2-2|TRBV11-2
CASSLTPAGTYTGELFF
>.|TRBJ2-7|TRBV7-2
CASSKRAGGQDEQYF
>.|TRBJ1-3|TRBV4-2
CASSQNTGSGNTIYF
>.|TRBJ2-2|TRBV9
CASSMNTGELFF
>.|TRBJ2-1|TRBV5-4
CASSLLDSYNEQFF